Each of the 20 T cell receptor beta chains below was sequenced from the same sample in a study of OX40 agonist ivuxolimab in advanced cancers. Repertoires were generated with immunoSEQ multiplex PCR, while TCRdb's copy carries only in-frame clones and drops some. The sample yields about 35,000 clones, about 93% seen once. Sequenced here: CD4+ or CD8+ T cells sorted from blood, sampled in a trial of the OX40 agonist ivuxolimab. The receptors come from an adult with an advanced solid tumor such as melanoma, head and neck, liver or kidney cancer.

The rearrangement links TRBV12-1 to TRBJ2-1; the table's D call, TRBD2, was not checked against the DNA. TRBV12-1 is recorded as a pseudogene. The CDR3 runs to 20 residues. The CDR3 spells CASSPPLVNATSSSYNEQFF. The CDR3 DNA is TGTGCCAGCAGCCCTCCACTAGTGAATGCGACCTCGAGCTCCTACAATGAGCAGTTCTTC.

This rearrangement joins TRBV19 to TRBJ2-2, with 9 bases identical to TRBD1. V shed 7 bases, J shed 5 bases, and the junction held 5 bases outside the gene matches. Germline-derived CDR1 and CDR2 are LNHDA and SQIVND (reference sequence). The CDR3 length is 14 residues. The chain's CDR3 is CASTQQGATGELFF. CDR3 nucleotide sequence: TGTGCCAGTACGCAACAGGGGGCGACCGGGGAGCTGTTTTTT. Full variable domain (rest looked up from reference TRBV19 and TRBJ2-2): DGGITQSPKYLFRKEGQNVTLSCEQNLNHDAMYWYRQDPGQGLRLIYYSQIVNDFQKGDIAEGYSVSREKKESFPLTVTSAQKNPTAFYLCASTQQGATGELFFGEGSRLTVL.

The V call is TRBV11-2, the J call TRBJ1-1; tentative D call: TRBD1 (5 bases). There are 12 residues in the CDR3. In germline, CDR1 is SGHAT, CDR2 FQNNGV. V lost 5 bases to trimming and J lost 11 bases, with 15 bases between them. This chain's CDR3 is CASSVQAGGAFF. CDR3 coding DNA: TGTGCCAGCAGCGTACAGGCTGGTGGTGCTTTCTTT. Looking up the rest from reference TRBV11-2 and TRBJ1-1 gives the full variable domain: EAGVAQSPRYKIIEKRQSVAFWCNPISGHATLYWYQQILGQGPKLLIQFQNNGVVDDSQLPKDRFSAERLKGVDSTLKIQPAKLEDSAVYLCASSVQAGGAFFGQGTRLTVV.

The chain uses TRBV19 and TRBJ1-5; 10 nucleotides match TRBD1. The J segment lost 6 bases and the V segment lost 4 bases, leaving 9 bases of the junction unmatched. Germline V gene sequence: CDR1 LNHDA, CDR2 SQIVND (reference sequence). This CDR3 is 16 amino acids long. The CDR3 protein is CASSKAKRTGGQPQHF. DNA for the CDR3: TGTGCCAGTAGTAAAGCAAAAAGGACAGGGGGTCAGCCCCAGCATTTT.

The V and J genes are TRBV4-1 and TRBJ1-1; D is undetermined. The CDR3 runs to 15 residues. Trimming pared 1 base from V and 3 bases from J, leaving 12 bases between. The germline CDR1 and CDR2 sequences are MGHRA and YSYEKL. The CDR3 bases are TGCGCCAGCAGCCAAGTCGGCCGGTCGGACACTGAAGCTTTCTTT. Residues: CASSQVGRSDTEAFF.

This chain joins TRBV5-6 and TRBJ2-1; D is possibly TRBD2 (5 bases). The CDR3 covers 16 residues. Germline CDR1 reads SGHDT; CDR2 reads YYEEEE. The V and J ends lost 1 base and 7 bases respectively, with 18 bases between them. CDR3 protein: CASSLRARRAGNEQFF. The CDR3 DNA reads TGTGCCAGCAGCTTGAGGGCGCGGCGGGCTGGGAATGAGCAGTTCTTC.

This chain connects TRBV6-1 to TRBJ2-1; 7 bases line up with TRBD2. The V and J ends lost 3 bases and 6 bases, in that order; junction bases with no gene match: 2. CDR1 MNHNS and CDR2 SASEGT come from the germline V gene. The CDR3 length is 13 residues. Here the CDR3 reads CASSETSFNEQFF. The CDR3 DNA reads as TGTGCCAGCAGTGAGACTAGCTTCAATGAGCAGTTCTTC.

V gene TRBV30 combines with J gene TRBJ2-7, with 10 nucleotides matching TRBD1. CDR1 and CDR2 (germline): GTSNPN, SVGIG (reference sequence). This CDR3 spans 14 amino acids. V trimming: 2 bases; J trimming: 2 bases; junction bases outside the gene matches: 3. The CDR3 DNA sequence: TGTGCCTGGAGTACCGGGACAGGGGCCTACGAGCAGTACTTC. Translation: CAWSTGTGAYEQYF.

This chain connects TRBV30 to TRBJ1-3; D is uncertain. CDR3 length: 15 residues. V was clipped by 0 bases and J by 2 bases, with 11 bases between them. CDR1 GTSNPN and CDR2 SVGIG come from the germline V gene (reference sequence). CDR3 nucleotide sequence: TGTGCCTGGAGTGTAGAGACCGCTCCTGGAAACACCATATATTTT. Translating it yields CAWSVETAPGNTIYF.

The chain joins TRBV18 to TRBJ2-7; D perhaps matches TRBD1 (6 bases). Trimming left V 1 base short and J 3 bases short, with 10 bases between. Germline CDR1 is KGHSH and CDR2 is LQKENI. This CDR3 comprises 14 residues. CDR3: CASSPRAGDYEQYF. CDR3 bases: TGTGCCAGCTCACCACGGGCAGGGGACTACGAGCAGTACTTC. Complete variable domain (other parts from reference TRBV18 and TRBJ2-7): NAGVMQNPRHLVRRRGQEARLRCSPMKGHSHVYWYRQLPEEGLKFMVYLQKENIIDESGMPKERFSAEFPKEGPSILRIQQVVRGDSAAYFCASSPRAGDYEQYFGPGTRLTVT.

The chain carries TRBV5-1 and TRBJ1-2; D is unresolved. There are 14 residues in the CDR3. Trimming took 2 bases from V and 4 from J, leaving 12 bases between them. CDR1 and CDR2 from the germline V gene are SGHRS and YFSETQ. This CDR3 is CASSLDPGSYGYTF. CDR3 DNA: TGCGCCAGCAGCTTAGATCCAGGCAGCTATGGCTACACCTTC.

This chain uses TRBV27 with TRBJ1-1; D not resolved. Between the trimmed V and J ends, which lost 2 bases and 1 base, there was a span of 14 bases. The germline CDR1 and CDR2 sequences are MNHEY and SMNVEV (reference sequence). The CDR3 loop spans 16 amino acids. CDR3 bases: TGTGCCAGCAGTTTAATCACAGTTGGGCGGAACACTGAAGCTTTCTTT. It is translated as CASSLITVGRNTEAFF.

This clone was picked up one time. The J gene is TRBJ2-2, the V gene TRBV27; 8 bases are a match to TRBD1. Germline assignment: CDR1 MNHEY and CDR2 SMNVEV (reference sequence). CDR3 length equals 16 residues. V lost 7 bases and J lost 4; bases outside the gene matches: 11. The CDR3 DNA follows: TGTGCCAGCAATCACCAGGGGGCGCAGGGCACCGGGGAGCTGTTTTTT. It specifies CASNHQGAQGTGELFF.

The rearrangement uses TRBV5-1 and TRBJ2-3; 8 nucleotides match TRBD1. CDR1 and CDR2 (germline): SGHRS, YFSETQ. Germline trimming cut 6 bases from V and 4 bases from J; bases unmatched to any gene: 7. The CDR3 is 14 residues long. The DNA of the CDR3 is TGCGCCAGCAACACAGGGGGAGGCGCAGATACGCAGTATTTT. This gives the protein CASNTGGGADTQYF.

The chain couples TRBV30 to TRBJ1-2, with D possibly matching TRBD1 (5 bases). The V gene's germline CDR1 is GTSNPN and CDR2 SVGIG (reference sequence). The CDR3 contains 13 residues. The V and J ends lost 2 bases and 2 bases respectively, with 9 bases between them. For the CDR3, the DNA is TGTGCCTGGAGTCCCCGGGGGAACTATGGCTACACCTTC. Its protein is CAWSPRGNYGYTF.

J is TRBJ2-2 and V is TRBV9, with D hard to call. Germline V gene data show CDR1 as SGDLS and CDR2 as YYNGEE. CDR3 size: 12 residues. V was shortened by 0 bases and J by 8 bases, with 5 bases between the two germline ends. CDR3 amino acids: CASSVDSGELFF. The CDR3 DNA reads TGTGCCAGCAGCGTAGATTCTGGGGAGCTGTTTTTT. The entire variable domain, with the rest obtained from reference TRBV9 and TRBJ2-2, is as follows: DSGVTQTPKHLITATGQRVTLRCSPRSGDLSVYWYQQSLDQGLQFLIQYYNGEERAKGNILERFSAQQFPDLHSELNLSSLELGDSALYFCASSVDSGELFFGEGSRLTVL.

The chain employs TRBV28 and TRBJ2-2; no firm D call. This CDR3 comprises 15 residues. The ends were cut back, 3 bases at V and 1 base at J, with 9 bases in the middle. The germline gives CDR1 MDHEN, CDR2 SYDVKM. CDR3 nucleotide sequence: TGTGCCAGCAGTTTGGGCGCAGGGAACACCGGGGAGCTGTTTTTT. As protein: CASSLGAGNTGELFF.

The chain recombines TRBV2 with TRBJ2-7; 12 bases are shared with TRBD2. With 7 bases clipped from V and 2 bases from J, the junction kept 12 bases outside the gene matches. The CDR3 contains 17 residues. Germline V gene data show CDR1 as SNHLY and CDR2 as FYNNEI. The CDR3: CASTSGGADRVAYEQYF. In DNA, the CDR3 is TGTGCCAGCACTAGCGGGGGGGCGGATCGTGTGGCCTACGAGCAGTACTTC.

CDR3 in amino acids: CASSLAPDHEQYF. The CDR3 DNA reads TGCGCCAGCAGCTTGGCGCCCGACCACGAGCAGTACTTC. The rearrangement links TRBV5-1 to TRBJ2-7, with D unclear. Trimming pared 0 bases from V and 5 bases from J, leaving 9 bases between. The length of the CDR3 is 13 residues. Germline-derived CDR1 and CDR2 are SGHRS and YFSETQ.

V and J are TRBV6-4 and TRBJ2-5; TRBD2 aligns across 13 bases. Germline V gene sequence: CDR1 MRHNA, CDR2 SNTAGT. This CDR3 contains 17 residues. Trimming at V came to 2 bases and at J to 1 base, leaving 4 bases not matched to a gene. CDR3 bases: TGTGCCAGCAGTGACGGACTAGCGGGGGCAACCCAAGAGACCCAGTACTTC. Translated, it gives CASSDGLAGATQETQYF.